This T cell receptor (beta chain) came from a study of cytomegalovirus exposure and HLA in healthy donors. In the PCR, 60 Vbeta and 13 Jbeta primers were used. The table came from immunoSEQ multiplex PCR; TCRdb's copy has only in-frame clones and leaves some out. The table includes approximately 150,000 clones, around 75% detected once. This clone was observed a single time. The CDR3 runs 15 residues. Germline CDR1 and CDR2: MNHEY and SMNVEV (reference sequence). Trimming removed 3 bases from V and 2 bases from J; junction bases left unmatched: 2. The material sequenced was PBMCs. This chain connects TRBV27 to TRBJ1-5; TRBD1 agrees at 9 bases. The clonotype was recovered from a man aged 18-30 years in good health and CMV-seropositive. DNA of the CDR3: TGTGCCAGCAGTTTGAGGACAGGGGGCAATCAGCCCCAGCATTTT. This codes for CASSLRTGGNQPQHF.